This T cell receptor beta chain was documented in a study of identical twins. Findings of the study overall: With monozygotic twins, out-of-frame TCR alpha sharing exceeded what models estimated.

Comments on this clonotype: Its antigen is unidentified.

From the 5' RACE reads, TCRdb called clonotypes with MiXCR, one entry per CDR3 protein. In the table there are 200,000 to 300,000 distinct CDR3 sequences, over 9.5% of which are singletons. These data are also associated with another study on yellow fever vaccine responses in identical twins.

This clonotype originated in a woman aged 18-29 years in good health. The sample was memory (CD45RO+) T cells sorted from blood.

The CDR3 sequence is CASSLFLALAETQYF. The CDR3 DNA is TGCGCCAGCAGCTTGTTTCTAGCTTTAGCAGAGACCCAGTACTTC. V gene TRBV5-1 combines with J gene TRBJ2-5; the D gene is possibly TRBD2 (5 bases). Germline V gene lookup returns CDR1 SGHRS and CDR2 YFSETQ. This CDR3 region has 15 residues. The V end lost 1 base, the J end lost 4 bases, and 14 bases lay between the germline ends.